Many counts were recorded for the clone carrying this T cell receptor (beta chain). The data originate from a study of T cells in Graves' hyperthyroidism and ophthalmopathy. The PBMCs were sourced from fresh peripheral blood (around 9.9 ml). The CDR3 has 14 amino acids. The ends lost 7 bases at V and 2 bases at J; junction bases unmatched: 6. Germline V lookup: CDR1 MDHEN, CDR2 SYDVKM. The TCR beta CDR3 regions underwent amplification using RNA transcripts as the source. A set of HTBI primers served as the primers for a first-round RT-PCR of the TCR CDR3. One entry per CDR3 protein results from TCRdb running MiXCR on the multiplex PCR reads. The sample yields some 300,000 distinct CDR3 sequences, roughly 19% seen once.

The TCR originated in a man aged 45 to 65 with Graves' ophthalmopathy. V is TRBV28 and J is TRBJ2-7; 9 bases line up with TRBD1. The material sequenced was blood. The CDR3 is CASTTGTGPYEQYF. CDR3 sequence (DNA): TGTGCCAGCACTACCGGGACAGGGCCCTACGAGCAGTACTTC.